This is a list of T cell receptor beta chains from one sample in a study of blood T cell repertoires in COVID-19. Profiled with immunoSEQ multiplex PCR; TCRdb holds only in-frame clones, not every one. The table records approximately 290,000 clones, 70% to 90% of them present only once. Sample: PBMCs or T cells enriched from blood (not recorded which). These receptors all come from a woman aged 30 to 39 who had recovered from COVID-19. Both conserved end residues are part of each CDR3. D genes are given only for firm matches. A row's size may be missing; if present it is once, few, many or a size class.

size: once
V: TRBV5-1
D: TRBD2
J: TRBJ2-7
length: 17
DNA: TGCGCCAGCAGCTCCGGACTAGCGGGCCCTCTAAACTACGAGCAGTACTTC
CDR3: CASSSGLAGPLNYEQYF

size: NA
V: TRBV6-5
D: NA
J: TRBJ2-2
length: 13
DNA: TGTGCCAGCATGGTCAGAAAATTCGGGGAGCTGTTTTTT
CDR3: CASMVRKFGELFF

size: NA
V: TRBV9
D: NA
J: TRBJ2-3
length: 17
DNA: TGTGCCAGCAGCGTAGCTACCGCGGGGCCCAAGGGAGATACGCAGTATTTT
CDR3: CASSVATAGPKGDTQYF

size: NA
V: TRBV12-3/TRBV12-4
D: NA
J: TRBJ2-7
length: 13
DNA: TGTGCCAGCAGCCCAGGGTTCGACTACGAGCAGTACTTC
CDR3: CASSPGFDYEQYF

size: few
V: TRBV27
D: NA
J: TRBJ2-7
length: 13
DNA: TGTGCCAGCAGTTTTGGACTCACCTACGAGCAGTACTTC
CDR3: CASSFGLTYEQYF

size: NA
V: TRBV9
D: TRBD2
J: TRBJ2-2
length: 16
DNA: TGTGCCAGCAGCGTCCGACTAGCGGGTAACACCGGGGAGCTGTTTTTT
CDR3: CASSVRLAGNTGELFF

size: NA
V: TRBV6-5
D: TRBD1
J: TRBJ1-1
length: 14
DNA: TGTGCCAGCAGTTCTCCCTCCGGGACAGGGAAAGCTTTCTTT
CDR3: CASSSPSGTGKAFF

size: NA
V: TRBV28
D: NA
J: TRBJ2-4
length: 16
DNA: TGTGCCAGCAGTGGATTTCAGGGTGTAGCCAAAAACATTCAGTACTTC
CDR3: CASSGFQGVAKNIQYF

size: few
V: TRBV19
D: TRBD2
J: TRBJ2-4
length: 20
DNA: TGTGCCAGTAGTATAGTGGGAGCTAGCGGGAGGGAACTAGCCAAAAACATTCAGTACTTC
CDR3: CASSIVGASGRELAKNIQYF

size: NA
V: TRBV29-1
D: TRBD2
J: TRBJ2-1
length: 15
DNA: TGCAGCGTTCCTCCCCGTACTAGCGGGCAGGGTGAGCAGTTCTTC
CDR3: CSVPPRTSGQGEQFF

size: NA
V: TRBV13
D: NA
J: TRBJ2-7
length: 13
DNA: TGTGCCAGCAGTCCCTCCAGCTCCTACGAGCAGTACTTC
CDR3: CASSPSSSYEQYF